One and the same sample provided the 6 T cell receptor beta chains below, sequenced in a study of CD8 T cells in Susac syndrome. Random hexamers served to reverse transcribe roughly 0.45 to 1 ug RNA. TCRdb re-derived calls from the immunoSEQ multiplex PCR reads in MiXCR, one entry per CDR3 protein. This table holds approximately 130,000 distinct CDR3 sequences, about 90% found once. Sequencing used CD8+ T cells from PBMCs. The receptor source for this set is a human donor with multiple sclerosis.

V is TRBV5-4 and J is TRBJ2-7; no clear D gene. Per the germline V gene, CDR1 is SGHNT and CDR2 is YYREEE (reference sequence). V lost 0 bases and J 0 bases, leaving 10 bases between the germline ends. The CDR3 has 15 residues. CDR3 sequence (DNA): TGTGCCAGCAGCTTGGACGGTGTGATCTCCTACGAGCAGTACTTC. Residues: CASSLDGVISYEQYF.

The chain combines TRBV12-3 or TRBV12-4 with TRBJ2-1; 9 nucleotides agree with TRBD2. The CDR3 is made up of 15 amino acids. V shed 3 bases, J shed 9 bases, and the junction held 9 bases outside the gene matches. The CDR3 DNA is TGTGCCAGCAGTTTCTCGATAGCGGGAGCCTTTGAGCAGTTCTTC. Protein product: CASSFSIAGAFEQFF.

CDR3 region: CASRTSGIGNEQFF. The CDR3 DNA sequence: TGTGCCAGCCGGACTAGCGGGATAGGAAATGAGCAGTTCTTC. This chain connects TRBV28 to TRBJ2-1, with TRBD2 matching over 12 bases. Germline CDR1 is MDHEN and CDR2 is SYDVKM. V trimming: 8 bases; J trimming: 7 bases; junction bases outside the gene matches: 6. The CDR3 runs to 14 residues.

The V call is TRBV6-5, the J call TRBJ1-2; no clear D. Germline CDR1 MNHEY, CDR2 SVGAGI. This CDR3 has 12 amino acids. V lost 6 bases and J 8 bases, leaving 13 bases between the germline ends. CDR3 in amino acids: CASSPGELGYTF. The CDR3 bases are TGTGCCAGCAGCCCCGGAGAGTTGGGCTACACCTTC.

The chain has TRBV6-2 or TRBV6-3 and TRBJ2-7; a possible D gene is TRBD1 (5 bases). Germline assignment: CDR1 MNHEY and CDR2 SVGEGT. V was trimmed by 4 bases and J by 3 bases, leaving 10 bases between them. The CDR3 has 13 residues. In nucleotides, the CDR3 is TGTGCCAGCAGTTCTCTGACAGACTACGAGCAGTACTTC. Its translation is CASSSLTDYEQYF.

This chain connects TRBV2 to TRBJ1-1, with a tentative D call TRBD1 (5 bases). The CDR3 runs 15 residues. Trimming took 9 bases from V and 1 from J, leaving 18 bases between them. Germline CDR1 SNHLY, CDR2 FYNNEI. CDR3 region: CARRGTTTENTEAFF. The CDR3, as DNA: TGTGCCAGGCGGGGGACCACTACCGAGAACACTGAAGCTTTCTTT.